A single sample is the source of the 6 T cell receptor beta chains below, sequenced in a study of blood T cell repertoires in COVID-19. The repertoire was sequenced with immunoSEQ multiplex PCR; TCRdb's copy has only in-frame clones and lacks some. The repertoire has approximately 230,000 clones, around four fifths of them found once; the top ten carry approximately 6%. Sequences were obtained from peripheral blood. The receptors derive from an older man with acute or convalescent COVID-19.

The chain couples TRBV27 to TRBJ2-5; 9 bases fit TRBD2. The CDR3 spans 14 residues. Trimming took 4 bases from V and 5 from J; bases not matched to a gene: 5. In germline, CDR1 is MNHEY, CDR2 SMNVEV (reference sequence). The CDR3 DNA reads as TGTGCCAGCAGTTATGCGGGAGGGGGGGAGACCCAGTACTTC. The encoded protein is CASSYAGGGETQYF.

The rearrangement uses TRBV19 and TRBJ1-5; 8 bases align to TRBD1. Losses at the gene ends were 5 bases for V and 2 bases for J; bases not matched to a gene: 8. The CDR3 totals 16 residues. Germline CDR1 is LNHDA and CDR2 is SQIVND (reference sequence). The CDR3 spells CASSPQGAGGNQPQHF. Written as DNA, the CDR3 is TGTGCCAGTAGTCCCCAGGGGGCTGGGGGCAATCAGCCCCAGCATTTT.

The chain has TRBV24-1 and TRBJ2-1, with TRBD1 as a possible D gene (5 bases). The germline V gene encodes CDR1 KGHDR and CDR2 SFDVKD. CDR3 size: 14 residues. The ends were cut back, 1 base at V and 6 bases at J, with 9 bases in the middle. In nucleotides, the CDR3 is TGTGCCACCAGTGATTTCCCCAGGGTCAATGAGCAGTTCTTC. This sequence encodes CATSDFPRVNEQFF.

As for this clone: This CDR3 is also generated by other DNA sequences in the sample. V gene TRBV20-1 combines with J gene TRBJ2-2; D is perhaps TRBD2 (5 bases). The CDR3 extends over 13 amino acids. V lost 3 bases to trimming and J lost 1 base, with 6 bases between them. The germline V gene encodes CDR1 DFQATT and CDR2 SNEGSKA (reference sequence). CDR3 sequence reads: CSASRENTGELFF. As DNA, the CDR3 is TGCAGTGCTAGTCGGGAGAACACCGGGGAGCTGTTTTTT.

The chain recombines TRBV6-5 with TRBJ1-4, with 10 bases identical to TRBD1. V was clipped by 4 bases and J by 8 bases; unmatched bases: 4. Germline assignment: CDR1 MNHEY and CDR2 SVGAGI. CDR3 size: 14 residues. The CDR3 region has the DNA TGTGCCAGCAGTTCGACAGGGGGCAGGGAAAAACTGTTTTTT. Translation: CASSSTGGREKLFF.

The rearrangement links TRBV27 to TRBJ2-5, with D perhaps TRBD1 (5 bases). The CDR3 runs to 9 residues. The V gene lost 11 bases and the J gene lost 5 bases, with 6 bases spanning the gap. Germline V gives CDR1 MNHEY, CDR2 SMNVEV (reference sequence). CDR3 loop: CAPGETQYF. The CDR3 DNA reads TGTGCCCCAGGGGAGACCCAGTACTTC.